This TCR beta chain was documented in a study of early T cells in non-severe SARS-CoV-2 infection. In the library, individual cDNA molecules carried attached unique molecular identifiers. TCRdb redid the calling of the 5' RACE reads with MiXCR, one entry per CDR3 protein. The profile shows tens of thousands of distinct CDR3 sequences, 12% of them singletons. The receptor was derived from an adult who was a healthcare worker with PCR-confirmed SARS-CoV-2 infection or an uninfected control (not recorded which). The sequences come from whole blood, collected at baseline.

The CDR3 DNA sequence: TGTGCCACCAGCAGAGATGGGCAGGGAGTAACTGAAGCTTTCTTT. Its translation is CATSRDGQGVTEAFF. The J gene is TRBJ1-1, the V gene TRBV15; D is perhaps TRBD1 (5 bases). Trimming took off 0 bases at V and 5 bases at J, with 13 bases between the two ends. Germline CDR1 LNHNV, CDR2 YYDKDF (reference sequence). This CDR3 spans 15 amino acids.